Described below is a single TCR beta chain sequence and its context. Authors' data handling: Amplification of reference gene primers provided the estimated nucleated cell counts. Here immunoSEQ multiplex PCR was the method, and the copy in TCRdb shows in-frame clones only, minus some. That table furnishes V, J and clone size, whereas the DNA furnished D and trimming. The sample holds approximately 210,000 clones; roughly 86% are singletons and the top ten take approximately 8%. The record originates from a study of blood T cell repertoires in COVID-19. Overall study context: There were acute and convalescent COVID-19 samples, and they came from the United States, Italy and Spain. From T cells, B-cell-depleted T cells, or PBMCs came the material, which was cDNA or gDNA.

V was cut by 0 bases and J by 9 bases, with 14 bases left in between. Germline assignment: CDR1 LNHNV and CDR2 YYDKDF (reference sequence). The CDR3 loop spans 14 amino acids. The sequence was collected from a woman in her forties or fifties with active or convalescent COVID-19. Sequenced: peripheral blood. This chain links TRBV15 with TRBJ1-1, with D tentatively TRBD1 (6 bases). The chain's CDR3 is CATSRDVRDRKAFF. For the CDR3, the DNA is TGTGCCACCAGCAGAGATGTTCGAGACAGGAAAGCTTTCTTT.